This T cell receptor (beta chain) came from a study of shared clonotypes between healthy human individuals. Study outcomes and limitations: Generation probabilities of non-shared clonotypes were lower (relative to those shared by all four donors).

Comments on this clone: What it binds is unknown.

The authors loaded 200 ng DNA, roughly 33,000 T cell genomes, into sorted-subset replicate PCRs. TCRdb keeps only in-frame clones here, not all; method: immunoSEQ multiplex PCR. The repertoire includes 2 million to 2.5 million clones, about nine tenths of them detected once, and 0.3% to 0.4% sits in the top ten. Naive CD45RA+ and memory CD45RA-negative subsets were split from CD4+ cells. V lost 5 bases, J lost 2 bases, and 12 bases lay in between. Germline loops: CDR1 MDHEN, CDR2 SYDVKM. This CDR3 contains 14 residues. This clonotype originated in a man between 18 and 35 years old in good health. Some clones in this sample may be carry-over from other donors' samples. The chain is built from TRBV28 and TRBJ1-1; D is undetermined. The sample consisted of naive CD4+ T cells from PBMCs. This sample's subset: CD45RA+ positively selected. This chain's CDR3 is CASSTDIPNTEAFF. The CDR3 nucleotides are TGTGCCAGCAGTACAGACATCCCCAACACTGAAGCTTTCTTT.